The clone carrying this TCR beta chain was detected a few times. What it binds is unknown. Sequencing libraries made from TCR beta cDNA carried unique molecular identifiers. TCRdb called the PCR reads again in MiXCR, with one record for every CDR3 protein. The table lists fewer than 850,000 distinct CDR3 sequences, around 45% of them singletons. The data were obtained in a study of post-analysis software for immune sequencing data. Whole-study context: Progressive-relapsing, secondary progressive and relapsing-remitting multiple sclerosis were among the disease courses included. Notes on the study in general: In multiple sclerosis, normalized Chao1 diversity was significantly below that of controls. TRBV5-6, TRBV5-1 and TRBV20-1 belonged to a set of about five TRBV segments that were more frequent in patients than controls.

V was trimmed by 0 bases and J by 7 bases, leaving 13 bases between them. Germline loops: CDR1 SGDLS, CDR2 YYNGEE. This CDR3 comprises 14 residues. Input material: blood. V and J are TRBV9 and TRBJ1-2, with D hard to call. The TCR comes from a girl between 10 and 17 years old with multiple sclerosis. DNA of the CDR3: TGTGCCAGCAGCGTAGAGTCAGGTCTTGGTGGCTACACCTTC. Translation gives CASSVESGLGGYTF.